Each of the 27 T cell receptor beta chains below was sequenced from the same sample in a study of T cell clonality in common variable immunodeficiency. The antigens for these receptors are not known. Study results and limitations: Reportedly, TCR beta sequences from common variable immunodeficiency showed fewer deletions and N-nucleotide insertions.

Generated by immunoSEQ multiplex PCR, the TCRdb table keeps only in-frame clones and is missing some. This sample shows fewer than 40,000 clones and no singletons; 6.7% rests with the ten largest. The specimen sequenced was peripheral blood mononuclear cells. The receptor source for this set is a human donor with common variable immunodeficiency.

The part of the CDR3 DNA that was read is TGTGCCAGGGACCGACAGGGGGCCGTAGAGACC. It translates to CARDRQGAVET. The complete CDR3 sequence is CARDRQGAVETQYF. The chain links TRBV30 to TRBJ2-5; 10 bases match TRBD1. The CDR3 end is not reached by the read, which stops 3 residues before it; the germline J gene fills it in. The CDR3 contains 14 residues. Germline values: CDR1 GTSNPN, CDR2 SVGIG (reference sequence). V shed 8 bases, J shed 4 bases, and the junction held 10 bases outside the gene matches.

Details on this clone: The read halts 3 residues ahead of the CDR3 end, with the missing end drawn from the germline J gene. The rearrangement links TRBV7-8 to TRBJ2-7; 11 bases are a match to TRBD2. The CDR3 runs to 16 residues. Trimming removed 1 base from V and 6 bases from J; junction bases left unmatched: 8. Germline loops: CDR1 SGHVS, CDR2 FQNEAQ. The covered CDR3 bases are TGTGCCAGCAGCTTAGTAACTAGCGGGAGAGGGGGCGAG. It specifies CASSLVTSGRGGE. The full CDR3 is CASSLVTSGRGGEQYF.

This clone is deemed medium-sized (0.01 to 0.1%). The read ends 3 residues shy of where the CDR3 ends; the end is completed using the germline J gene. The chain carries TRBV15 and TRBJ1-1; TRBD1 is a possible D gene (6 bases). Germline lookup yields CDR1 LNHNV and CDR2 YYDKDF (reference sequence). This CDR3 has 15 residues. The sequenced CDR3 bases are TGTGCCACCAGCAGACGGGGGGGGCGAGCTAATGAG. Translating it yields CATSRRGGRANE. The whole CDR3 sequence is CATSRRGGRANEAFF.

This clone was counted many times. Read sequence stops 3 residues before the CDR3 end, and the germline J gene provides the missing end. This rearrangement joins TRBV12-3 or TRBV12-4 to TRBJ1-6; TRBD1 is a possible D gene (5 bases). V was shortened by 5 bases and J by 4 bases, with 15 bases between the two germline ends. The CDR3 is 16 amino acids. The CDR3 bases that were read are TGTGCCAGCAGTACCATGGACACCCTTTATAATTCACCC. Translating gives CASSTMDTLYNSP. The full CDR3 is CASSTMDTLYNSPLHF.

A remark on this clone: From the germline J gene comes the end of the CDR3, since the read stops 3 residues before it. The J gene is TRBJ2-7, the V gene TRBV7-9; D uncertain. CDR1 and CDR2 (germline): SEHNR, FQNEAQ (reference sequence). Between the trimmed V and J ends, which lost 7 bases and 2 bases, there was a span of 15 bases. The CDR3 extends over 14 amino acids. Incomplete CDR3 DNA: TGTGCCAGCACCCAACCAACTTCCACCTACGAG. The encoded protein is CASTQPTSTYE. The full CDR3 is CASTQPTSTYEQYF. The entire variable domain, with the rest obtained from reference TRBV7-9 and TRBJ2-7, is as follows: DTGVSQNPRHKITKRGQNVTFRCDPISEHNRLYWYRQTLGQGPEFLTYFQNEAQLEKSRLLSDRFSAERPKGSFSTLEIQRTEQGDSAMYLCASTQPTSTYEQYFGPGTRLTVT.

This clone was detected many times. Read coverage stops 3 residues before the CDR3 terminus; the germline J gene supplies the remainder. This chain joins TRBV24-1 and TRBJ2-3, with 16 bases identical to TRBD2. J gave up 5 bases and V 6 bases, and 4 bases lay outside the gene matches. CDR3 length: 16 residues. From germline, CDR1 is KGHDR and CDR2 SFDVKD. The CDR3 loop reads CATSSGLAGGKDTQYF. The sequenced part of the CDR3 DNA is TGTGCCACCAGTTCGGGACTAGCGGGAGGGAAAGATACG.

Only a few counts were recorded for this clone. The read stops 3 residues short of the end of the CDR3; the missing end is completed from the germline J gene. V and J are TRBV6-2 or TRBV6-3 and TRBJ2-3; 9 nucleotides line up with TRBD2. The CDR3 consists of 14 residues. CDR1 and CDR2 (germline): MNHEY, SVGEGT. V trimming: 2 bases; J trimming: 5 bases; junction bases outside the gene matches: 2. This chain's CDR3 is CASSYSGRRDTQYF. CDR3 bases read: TGTGCCAGCAGTTACAGCGGGAGGCGAGATACG.

This clone was seen ten or more times. The missing CDR3 end, 3 residues past where the read stops, is filled in from the germline J gene. Other DNA variants within this sample encode the same CDR3. The chain combines TRBV12-5 with TRBJ2-5; 15 nucleotides match TRBD2. V dropped 0 bases and J dropped 4; count of bases not matched to a gene: 12. CDR1 LGHNT and CDR2 FRNRAP come from the germline V gene. This CDR3 spans 20 amino acids. The DNA read from the CDR3 is TGTGCTAGTGGTTTGGTACTAGGACTAGCGGGAGGGCAGGCAGGAGAGACC. Its translation: CASGLVLGLAGGQAGET. The CDR3, in full, reads CASGLVLGLAGGQAGETQYF.

This clone was seen ten or more times. The sequenced fragment ends 3 residues before the CDR3 boundary, so the rest is inferred from the germline J gene. The chain links TRBV5-1 to TRBJ2-5; 12 nucleotides align to TRBD2. The CDR3 is 15 residues long. Looked up from germline, CDR1 is SGHRS and CDR2 is YFSETQ. V gave up 4 bases and J gave up 5 bases; unmatched junction bases: 6. CDR3 amino acids: CASSMGTSGRETQYF. The DNA read from the CDR3 is TGCGCCAGCAGCATGGGAACTAGCGGGAGGGAGACC. The full variable domain, in which reference TRBV5-1 and TRBJ2-5 provide the parts outside the CDR3, is KAGVTQTPRYLIKTRGQQVTLSCSPISGHRSVSWYQQTPGQGLQFLFEYFSETQRNKGNFPGRFSGRQFSNSRSEMNVSTLELGDSALYLCASSMGTSGRETQYFGPGTRLLVL.

There are a few counts of this clone. The read ends 3 residues before the CDR3 terminus; that terminus is restored from the germline J gene. The chain employs TRBV7-6 and TRBJ1-5; D remains unclear. The V gene's germline CDR1 is SGHVS and CDR2 FNYEAQ. V dropped 7 bases and J dropped 6 bases, with 16 bases sitting between them. This CDR3 has 14 residues. The covered CDR3 bases are TGTGCCAGCACGTTACCTAGTGAACGTCAGCCC. As protein: CASTLPSERQP. Given in full, the CDR3 is CASTLPSERQPQHF. Full variable domain (outside the CDR3, taken from reference TRBV7-6 and TRBJ1-5): GAGVSQSPRYKVTKRGQDVALRCDPISGHVSLYWYRQALGQGPEFLTYFNYEAQQDKSGLPNDRFSAERPEGSISTLTIQRTEQRDSAMYRCASTLPSERQPQHFGDGTRLSIL.

This clone was detected ten times or more. The CDR3 extends 3 residues past the end of the read, so its final part is completed from the germline J gene. The chain links TRBV5-1 to TRBJ2-3; the match to TRBD2 covers 10 bases. V lost 4 bases and J lost 2; bases outside the gene matches: 4. CDR3 size: 15 residues. The germline gives CDR1 SGHRS, CDR2 YFSETQ. This CDR3 is CASSRTSGTTDTQYF. The sequenced part of the CDR3 DNA is TGCGCCAGCAGCCGGACTAGCGGCACCACAGATACG. The full variable domain, with the rest looked up from reference TRBV5-1 and TRBJ2-3, is KAGVTQTPRYLIKTRGQQVTLSCSPISGHRSVSWYQQTPGQGLQFLFEYFSETQRNKGNFPGRFSGRQFSNSRSEMNVSTLELGDSALYLCASSRTSGTTDTQYFGPGTRLTVL.

In this sample, this clone turned up a few times. CDR3 DNA (partial): TGCAGTGCCCAGCAGACTAGCGGGGGGTCCTACGAG. Translated: CSAQQTSGGSYE. The full CDR3 sequence reads CSAQQTSGGSYEQYF. This chain joins TRBV20-1 and TRBJ2-7; 13 bases match TRBD2. The CDR3 end is not reached by the read, which stops 3 residues before it; the germline J gene fills it in. Per the germline V gene, CDR1 is DFQATT and CDR2 is SNEGSKA (reference sequence). Trimming at V came to 6 bases and at J to 1 base, leaving 6 bases not matched to a gene. This CDR3 contains 15 residues.

On this clone: This likely reflects a read error, since a far larger clone is one base away. The CDR3 goes on 3 residues after the read ends, and that part is filled in from the germline J gene. This specimen includes other DNA sequences encoding the same CDR3. J is TRBJ1-4 and V is TRBV18; 10 bases align to TRBD1. Germline assignment: CDR1 KGHSH and CDR2 LQKENI. The CDR3 extends over 15 amino acids. With V trimmed by 3 bases and J by 5 bases, 3 bases remained unmatched. Here the CDR3 reads CASSPQGQGNEKLFF. The DNA read from the CDR3 is TGTGCCAGCTCACCCCAGGGACAGGGGAATGAAAAA.

As regards this clone: The read halts 3 residues ahead of the CDR3 end, with the missing end drawn from the germline J gene. The rearrangement links TRBV18 to TRBJ1-3; D is ambiguous. CDR1 is KGHSH, CDR2 LQKENI, per germline. The CDR3 covers 16 residues. V was trimmed by 0 bases and J by 0 bases, leaving 9 bases between them. The CDR3 bases that were read are TGTGCCAGCTCACCACCTGTGGGCACCTCTGGAAACACC. Protein product: CASSPPVGTSGNT. The entire CDR3 sequence reads CASSPPVGTSGNTIYF.

This clone was observed many times. The read ends 3 residues before the CDR3 terminus; that terminus is restored from the germline J gene. The rearrangement uses TRBV30 and TRBJ2-3; D remains unclear. Germline V gene sequence: CDR1 GTSNPN, CDR2 SVGIG (reference sequence). The CDR3 is 13 residues long. The V end lost 0 bases, the J end lost 0 bases, and 4 bases lay between the germline ends. CDR3 residues: CAWSVISTDTQYF. The CDR3 bases that were read are TGTGCCTGGAGTGTAATAAGCACAGATACG.

The table lists this clone with a few counts. The CDR3 loop reads CASSYSRTSGRYEQYF. The CDR3 bases that were read are TGTGCCAGCAGTTACTCAAGGACTAGCGGGAGATACGAG. The rearrangement joins TRBV6-2 or TRBV6-3 to TRBJ2-7; 13 bases fit TRBD2. The read halts 3 residues ahead of the CDR3 end, with the missing end drawn from the germline J gene. The CDR3 totals 16 residues. Per the germline V gene, CDR1 is MNHEY and CDR2 is SVGEGT. V lost 0 bases, J lost 4 bases, and 3 bases stayed unmatched.

This clone appeared many times. The read terminates 3 residues ahead of where the CDR3 ends, so the germline J gene completes it. The V and J genes are TRBV6-2 or TRBV6-3 and TRBJ2-5, with 12 bases matching TRBD2. The CDR3 has 15 amino acids. V dropped 2 bases and J dropped 4; count of bases not matched to a gene: 2. Germline CDR1 MNHEY, CDR2 SVGEGT. The CDR3 bases that were read are TGTGCCAGCAGTTACGGACTAGCGGGACGAGAGACC. Its translation is CASSYGLAGRET. The entire CDR3 is CASSYGLAGRETQYF.

Comments on this clone: The read comes to an end 3 residues before the CDR3 does, leaving the germline J gene to fill in the end. The chain has TRBV7-8 and TRBJ2-7, with 9 positions matching TRBD1. The V and J ends lost 5 bases and 4 bases, in that order; junction bases with no gene match: 9. Germline CDR1 is SGHVS and CDR2 is FQNEAQ. The CDR3 is 15 amino acids. CDR3 residues: CASSQSTGGVYEQYF. The part of the CDR3 DNA that was read is TGTGCCAGCAGCCAATCAACAGGGGGCGTATACGAG.

Turning to this clone: The read ends 3 residues early relative to the CDR3; the germline J gene fills the gap. The rearrangement joins TRBV7-9 to TRBJ1-4; D is possibly TRBD1 (6 bases). Looked up from germline, CDR1 is SEHNR and CDR2 is FQNEAQ (reference sequence). CDR3 length: 14 residues. V lost 7 bases and J lost 8, with 17 bases in between. CDR3 bases read: TGTGCCAGCAAGACAGGCAGAGCCGAAGAAAAA. This gives the protein CASKTGRAEEK. The CDR3 reads in full as CASKTGRAEEKLFF.

This clone was seen a handful of times. The covered CDR3 bases are TGTGCCAGCAGGTCGAGTGGAGCGTACAATGAG. It is translated as CASRSSGAYNE. The complete CDR3 sequence is CASRSSGAYNEQFF. The chain uses TRBV7-2 and TRBJ2-1; D is undetermined. The sequence runs out 3 residues before the end of the CDR3; the remainder is reconstructed from the germline J gene. The germline V and J ends were trimmed by 6 bases and 4 bases, with 13 bases remaining between them. The germline V gene encodes CDR1 SGHTA and CDR2 FQGNSA. The CDR3 sequence is 14 residues long.

This clone has more than one count but fewer than ten. Read sequence stops 3 residues before the CDR3 end, and the germline J gene provides the missing end. The gene calls are TRBV19 and TRBJ1-4, with 8 bases matching TRBD1. Per the germline V gene, CDR1 is LNHDA and CDR2 is SQIVND (reference sequence). This CDR3 has 13 amino acids. After removal of 11 bases from V and 5 bases from J, the junction contained 7 bases not matched to a gene. The covered CDR3 bases are TGTGCCTGCAGGACAGGGACCAATGAAAAA. Residues: CACRTGTNEK. From start to end, the CDR3 is CACRTGTNEKLFF.

As regards this clone: The read finishes 3 residues shy of the CDR3 end, and the germline J gene is used to complete it. V gene TRBV20-1 combines with J gene TRBJ2-7; tentatively, D is TRBD1 (6 bases). V lost 2 bases and J lost 6, with 14 bases in between. The germline gives CDR1 DFQATT, CDR2 SNEGSKA (reference sequence). There are 13 residues in the CDR3. CDR3 region: CSARKPQGTEQYF. The sequenced CDR3 bases are TGCAGTGCTAGAAAACCCCAGGGGACCGAG.

CDR3 loop: CASSSGLAGGSSYNEQFF. The sequenced CDR3 bases are TGTGCCAGCAGCTCCGGACTAGCGGGGGGGAGCTCCTACAATGAG. This sequence joins TRBV7-3 and TRBJ2-1; 15 bases agree with TRBD2. The read ends 3 residues early relative to the CDR3; the germline J gene fills the gap. This CDR3 contains 18 residues. V trimming: 4 bases; J trimming: 0 bases; junction bases outside the gene matches: 4. The germline V gene has CDR1 SGHTA and CDR2 FQGTGA.

This clone is medium-sized by share. Read coverage stops 3 residues before the CDR3 terminus; the germline J gene supplies the remainder. This chain joins TRBV14 and TRBJ1-6; the D is unclear. The CDR3 covers 15 residues. V was trimmed by 4 bases and J by 3 bases, leaving 10 bases between them. The V gene's germline CDR1 is SGHDN and CDR2 FVKESK. CDR3 DNA (partial): TGTGCCAGCAGCCCCCCGGGGAACTATAATTCACCC. It encodes CASSPPGNYNSP. The CDR3 reads in full as CASSPPGNYNSPLHF.

A note on this clone: The read ends 3 residues before the CDR3 terminus; that terminus is restored from the germline J gene. The genes are TRBV6-1 and TRBJ2-5; D could derive from TRBD1 or TRBD2 (5 bases each). The CDR3 runs 14 residues. Trimming pared 0 bases from V and 5 bases from J, leaving 10 bases between. The germline V gene has CDR1 MNHNS and CDR2 SASEGT. CDR3 DNA (partial): TGTGCCAGCAGTGAAGCTAGGGGAGCGGAGACC. Encoded protein: CASSEARGAET. The complete CDR3 sequence is CASSEARGAETQYF.

Note on this clone: The DNA ends 3 residues before the CDR3 does, and the rest of the CDR3 is filled in from the germline J gene. The gene calls are TRBV19 and TRBJ2-7; no clear D gene. V lost 5 bases and J lost 4, with 12 bases in between. This CDR3 comprises 13 residues. Looked up from germline, CDR1 is LNHDA and CDR2 is SQIVND (reference sequence). CDR3: CASSGQRTYEQYF. The DNA read from the CDR3 is TGTGCCAGTAGTGGGCAGAGAACTTACGAG.

This clone occurred a few times. The CDR3 end falls 3 residues outside the read, so it is completed with the germline J gene. This rearrangement joins TRBV7-8 to TRBJ1-1; TRBD1 matches 8 bases. The junction had 13 bases not matched to a gene; V was cut back by 6 bases and J by 1 base. The CDR3 sequence is 17 residues long. Looked up from germline, CDR1 is SGHVS and CDR2 is FQNEAQ. The CDR3 is CASRTKGDRSGNTEAFF. Partial CDR3 DNA: TGTGCCAGCAGGACTAAAGGGGACAGGTCGGGGAACACTGAA. Looking up the rest from reference TRBV7-8 and TRBJ1-1 gives the full variable domain: GAGVSQSPRYKVAKRGQDVALRCDPISGHVSLFWYQQALGQGPEFLTYFQNEAQLDKSGLPSDRFFAERPEGSVSTLKIQRTQQEDSAVYLCASRTKGDRSGNTEAFFGQGTRLTVV.